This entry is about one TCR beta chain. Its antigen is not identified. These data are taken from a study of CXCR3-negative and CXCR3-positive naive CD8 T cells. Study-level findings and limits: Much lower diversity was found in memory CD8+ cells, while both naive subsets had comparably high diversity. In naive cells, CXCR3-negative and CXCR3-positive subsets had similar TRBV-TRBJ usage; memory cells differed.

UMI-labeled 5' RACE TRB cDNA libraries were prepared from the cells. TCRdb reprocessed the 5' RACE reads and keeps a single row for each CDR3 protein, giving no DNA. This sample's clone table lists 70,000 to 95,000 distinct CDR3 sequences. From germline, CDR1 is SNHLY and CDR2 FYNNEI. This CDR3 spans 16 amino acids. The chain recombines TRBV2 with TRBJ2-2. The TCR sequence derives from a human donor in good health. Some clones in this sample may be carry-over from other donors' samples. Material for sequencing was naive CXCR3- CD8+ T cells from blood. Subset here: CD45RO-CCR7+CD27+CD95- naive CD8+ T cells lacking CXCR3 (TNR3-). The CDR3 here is CASSEYHMPGTGELFF.